Below, 7 T cell receptor beta chains from the same sample are listed, as sequenced in a study of blood T cell repertoires in COVID-19. The protocol was immunoSEQ multiplex PCR, while the TCRdb copy is restricted to in-frame clones and leaves out a portion. The sample has over 50,000 clones; 75% to 90% are singletons. Input material: peripheral blood. The receptors shown here come from a human donor in a cohort sampled during active COVID-19.

The J gene is TRBJ2-1, the V gene TRBV4-1; TRBD2 matches 9 bases. The CDR3 consists of 17 residues. The V gene's germline CDR1 is MGHRA and CDR2 YSYEKL. V lost 0 bases to trimming and J lost 0 bases; unmatched junction nucleotides: 3. CDR3 nucleotides: TGCGCCAGCAGCCAAGAGGGCGGGAGGGGCTCCTACAATGAGCAGTTCTTC. Its translation: CASSQEGGRGSYNEQFF.

Details on this clone: The sample contains more than one DNA sequence encoding this CDR3. The chain uses TRBV7-9 and TRBJ1-4; weak D call: TRBD1 (5 bases). Germline V gene lookup returns CDR1 SEHNR and CDR2 FQNEAQ (reference sequence). The CDR3 sequence is 13 residues long. The germline V and J ends were trimmed by 2 bases and 8 bases, with 9 bases remaining between them. The CDR3 sequence is CASSLTGGEKLFF. The CDR3 region has the DNA TGTGCCAGCAGCTTAACCGGGGGAGAAAAACTGTTTTTT.

The gene calls are TRBV7-8 and TRBJ1-4; D is unclear. There are 15 residues in the CDR3. V was pared by 2 bases and J by 4 bases, with 11 bases between. Germline V gene sequence: CDR1 SGHVS, CDR2 FQNEAQ. The CDR3 coding sequence is TGTGCCAGCAGCTTATTTACAGCACTTAATGAAAAACTGTTTTTT. Translating gives CASSLFTALNEKLFF.

V gene TRBV6-4 combines with J gene TRBJ1-2, with D uncertain. Per germline, CDR1 MRHNA and CDR2 SNTAGT. Trimming took off 7 bases at V and 0 bases at J, with 18 bases between the two ends. This CDR3 has 16 amino acids. CDR3 loop: CASKVRRVQANYGYTF. DNA of the CDR3: TGTGCCAGCAAAGTAAGACGGGTTCAAGCTAACTATGGCTACACCTTC.

V gene TRBV3-1 (or the pseudogene TRBV3-2) combines with J gene TRBJ2-5, with TRBD1 matching over 7 bases. The CDR3 contains 16 residues. Trimming cost V 1 base and J 5 bases; bases outside gene matches: 10. CDR1 is LGHDT and CDR2 is YNNKEL in the germline V gene (reference sequence). The CDR3 reads CASSQALTGFQETQYF. CDR3 bases: TGTGCCAGCAGCCAAGCCCTGACAGGGTTTCAGGAGACCCAGTACTTC.

V is TRBV18 and J is TRBJ2-7, with TRBD1 matching over 8 bases. Germline values: CDR1 KGHSH, CDR2 LQKENI. After removal of 1 base from V and 5 bases from J, the junction contained 7 bases not matched to a gene. This CDR3 region has 15 residues. The CDR3 here is CASSPQGTGGHEQYF. The CDR3 region has the DNA TGTGCCAGCTCACCACAAGGGACAGGAGGGCACGAGCAGTACTTC.

J is TRBJ1-1 and V is TRBV18, with no clear D. Trimming took 6 bases from V and 2 from J, leaving 10 bases between them. This CDR3 region has 13 residues. Germline CDR1 and CDR2: KGHSH and LQKENI. The CDR3 sequence: CASSRGDNTEAFF. CDR3 in DNA: TGTGCCAGCTCCCGCGGAGACAACACTGAAGCTTTCTTT.